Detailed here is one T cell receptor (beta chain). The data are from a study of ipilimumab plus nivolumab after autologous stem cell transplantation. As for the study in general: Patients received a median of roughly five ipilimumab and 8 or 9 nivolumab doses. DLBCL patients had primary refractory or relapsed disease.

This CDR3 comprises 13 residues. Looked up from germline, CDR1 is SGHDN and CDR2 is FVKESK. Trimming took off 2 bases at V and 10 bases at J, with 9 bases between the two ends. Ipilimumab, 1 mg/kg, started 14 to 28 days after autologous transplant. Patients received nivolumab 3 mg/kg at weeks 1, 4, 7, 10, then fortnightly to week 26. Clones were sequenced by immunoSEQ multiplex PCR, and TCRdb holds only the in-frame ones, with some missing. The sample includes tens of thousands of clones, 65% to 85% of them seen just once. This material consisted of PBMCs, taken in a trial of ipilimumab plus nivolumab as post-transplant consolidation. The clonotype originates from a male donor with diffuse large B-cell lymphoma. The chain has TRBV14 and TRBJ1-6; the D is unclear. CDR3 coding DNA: TGTGCCAGCAGCCAACTGACTGAGTCACCCCTCCACTTT. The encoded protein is CASSQLTESPLHF. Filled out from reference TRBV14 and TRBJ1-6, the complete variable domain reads EAGVTQFPSHSVIEKGQTVTLRCDPISGHDNLYWYRRVMGKEIKFLLHFVKESKQDESGMPNNRFLAERTGGTYSTLKVQPAELEDSGVYFCASSQLTESPLHFGNGTRLTVT.